This T cell receptor beta chain stems from a study of T-cell memory formation after mild COVID-19. General study results and limits: Proof of SARS-CoV-2 specificity was absent for the second-wave clones that crested on day 37. Clones shrinking from day 15 to 85 showed even CD4/CD8 mixes; later expanders tilted CD4+. The main location of contracting CD4+ clones was CM and EM, and that of contracting CD8+ clones was EMRA.

Barcoded TCR alpha and TCR beta cDNA libraries with UMIs came from 5'RACE using constant-segment primers. TCRdb used MiXCR to reprocess the 5' RACE reads, holding one entry per CDR3 protein. The table lists 450,000 or so distinct CDR3 sequences, around 27% of them singletons. This clonotype turned up a few times. Antigen: not known. CDR3 length: 14 amino acids. The V gene lost 5 bases and the J gene lost 2 bases, with 7 bases spanning the gap. CDR1 and CDR2 from the germline V gene are PRHDT and FYEKMQ (reference sequence). Sequencing used PBMCs or a T cell subset sorted from them (not recorded which). V is TRBV13 and J is TRBJ2-6, with D uncertain. This receptor was obtained from an adult woman who had mild COVID-19 (a few samples of this study predate the infection). Cell type and time point are not known. The CDR3 reads CASSPRTGANVLTF. The CDR3 DNA follows: TGTGCCAGCAGCCCTAGGACTGGGGCCAACGTCCTGACTTTC.